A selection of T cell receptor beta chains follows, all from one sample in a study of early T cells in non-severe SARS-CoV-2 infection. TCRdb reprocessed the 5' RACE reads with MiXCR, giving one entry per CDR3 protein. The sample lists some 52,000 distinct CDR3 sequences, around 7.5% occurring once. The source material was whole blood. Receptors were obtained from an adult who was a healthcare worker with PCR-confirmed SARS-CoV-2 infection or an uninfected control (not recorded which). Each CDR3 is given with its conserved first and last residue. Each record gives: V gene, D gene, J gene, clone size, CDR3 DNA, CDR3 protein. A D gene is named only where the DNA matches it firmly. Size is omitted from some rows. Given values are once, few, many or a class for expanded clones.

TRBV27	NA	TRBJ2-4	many	TGTGCCAGCAGTCCCCGGGGCCAAGCGGTGAACATTCAGTACTTC	CASSPRGQAVNIQYF
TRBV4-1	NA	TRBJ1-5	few	TGCGCCAGCAGCCAACAGGGACGGAGCAATCAGCCCCAGCATTTT	CASSQQGRSNQPQHF
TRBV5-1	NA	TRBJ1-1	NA	TGCGCCAGCAGCCTTCGTTCCGGTGGTAACACTGAAGCTTTCTTT	CASSLRSGGNTEAFF
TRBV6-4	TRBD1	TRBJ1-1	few	TGTGCCAGCAGTGAGAGGGGGCCTGATTGGGGAACTGAAGCTTTCTTT	CASSERGPDWGTEAFF
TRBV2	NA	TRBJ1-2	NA	TGTGCCAGCAGACTCGACACGGCGGGAGGCTACACCTTC	CASRLDTAGGYTF
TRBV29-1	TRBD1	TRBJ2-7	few	TGCAGCGTTGAAAACGGACAGGGCTACGAGCAGTACTTC	CSVENGQGYEQYF
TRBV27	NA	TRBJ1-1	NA	TGTGCCAGCAGTTTACGCAGTTCGAACACTGAAGCTTTCTTT	CASSLRSSNTEAFF
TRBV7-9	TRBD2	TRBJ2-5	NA	TGTGCCAGCAGCTCTAGCGGGGAGCAAGAGACCCAGTACTTC	CASSSSGEQETQYF
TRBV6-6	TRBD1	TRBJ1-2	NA	TGTGCCAGCAGCCTGACAGGGGCGTCCTATGGCTACACCTTC	CASSLTGASYGYTF
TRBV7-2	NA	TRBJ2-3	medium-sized	TGTGCCAGCAGCTTGACAGATACGCAGTATTTT	CASSLTDTQYF
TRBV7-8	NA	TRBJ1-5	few	TGTGCCAGCAGCTTAGGGGGGCCGAGCAATCAGCCCCAGCATTTT	CASSLGGPSNQPQHF
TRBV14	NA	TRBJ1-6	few	TGTGCCAGCAGCCAAGAAAGCTATAATTCACCCCTCCACTTT	CASSQESYNSPLHF
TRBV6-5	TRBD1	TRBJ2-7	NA	TGTGCCAGCAGTTACTCTGAGTGGGACAGGGGAGGCGAGCAGTACTTC	CASSYSEWDRGGEQYF
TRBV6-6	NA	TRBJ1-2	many	TGTGCCAGCAGTTACGCAGGGGAGTATGGCTACACCTTC	CASSYAGEYGYTF
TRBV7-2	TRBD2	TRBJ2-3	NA	TGTGCCAGCAGCTTAAGAAGGGGCAGCGGGATGGTGGGTAAAGATACGCAGTATTTT	CASSLRRGSGMVGKDTQYF
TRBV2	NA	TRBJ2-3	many	TGTGCCAGCAGAGGAGGGGGCAGAAGCACAGATACGCAGTATTTT	CASRGGGRSTDTQYF
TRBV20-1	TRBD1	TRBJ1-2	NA	TGCAGTGCTAGGGACAGGATCAACTATGGCTACACCTTC	CSARDRINYGYTF
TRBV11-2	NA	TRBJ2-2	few	TGTGCCAGCAGCTTAGGTTCTATCGGGGAGCTGTTTTTT	CASSLGSIGELFF
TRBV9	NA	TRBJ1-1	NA	TGTGCCAGCAGCGCTTGGGACGGTGAAGCTTTCTTT	CASSAWDGEAFF
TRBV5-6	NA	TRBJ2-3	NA	TGTGCCAGCAGCTTCTTGAGGGATCCAGATACGCAGTATTTT	CASSFLRDPDTQYF
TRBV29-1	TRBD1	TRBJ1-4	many	TGCAGCGTTGCGACAGGGGTGAATGAAAAACTGTTTTTT	CSVATGVNEKLFF
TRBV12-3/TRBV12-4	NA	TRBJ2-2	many	TGTGCCAGCAGTTCCAGGAGGGACACCGGGGAGCTGTTTTTT	CASSSRRDTGELFF
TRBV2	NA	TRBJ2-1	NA	TGTGCCAGCACGGAGACCGGGACTCACAATGAGCAGTTCTTC	CASTETGTHNEQFF
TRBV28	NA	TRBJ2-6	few	TGTGCCAGCAGTTTTAAAGGTTCCGGGTCTGGGGCCAACGTCCTGACTTTC	CASSFKGSGSGANVLTF
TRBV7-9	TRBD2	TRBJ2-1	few	TGTGCCAGCAGCTCCACAAAAGGGACTAGCGGGAGGACCACCTACAATGAGCAGTTCTTC	CASSSTKGTSGRTTYNEQFF
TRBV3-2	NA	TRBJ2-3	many	TGTGCCACCACAGATACGCAGTATTTT	CATTDTQYF
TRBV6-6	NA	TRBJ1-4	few	TGTGCCAGCAGTTCCCCTGCTCCGGACTTTAATGAAAAACTGTTTTTT	CASSSPAPDFNEKLFF
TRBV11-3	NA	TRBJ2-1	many	TGTGCCAGCAGTGAGGGACAAACCTACAATGAGCAGTTCTTC	CASSEGQTYNEQFF
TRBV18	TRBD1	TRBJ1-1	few	TGTGCCAGCTCACCGTTCGGGACAGTAAAAGGCACGAACACTGAAGCTTTCTTT	CASSPFGTVKGTNTEAFF
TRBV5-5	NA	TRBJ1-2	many	TGTGCCAGCAGTTCAACAGGATTCTATGGCTACACCTTC	CASSSTGFYGYTF
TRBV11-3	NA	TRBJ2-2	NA	TGTGCCAGCAGCCTCAGGACAGGGAGGGCCGGGGAGCTGTTTTTT	CASSLRTGRAGELFF
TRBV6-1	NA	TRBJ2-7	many	TGTGCCAGCAGTGAAGCCTGGTCCCCGGGATCGTCCTACGAGCAGTACTTC	CASSEAWSPGSSYEQYF
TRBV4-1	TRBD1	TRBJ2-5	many	TGCGCCAGCAGCCCCTCTTGGCAGGGGGTCCGGGAGACCCAGTACTTC	CASSPSWQGVRETQYF
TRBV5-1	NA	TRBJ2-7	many	TGCGCCAGCAGCCCCAATCGGGCAGTCTACGAGCAGTACTTC	CASSPNRAVYEQYF
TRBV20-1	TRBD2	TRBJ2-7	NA	TGCAGTGCTGGGAGGGCCGGGGACGAGCAGTACTTC	CSAGRAGDEQYF
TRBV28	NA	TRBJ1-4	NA	TGTGCCAGCAGTTTACGCCAGGAAAAACTGTTTTTT	CASSLRQEKLFF
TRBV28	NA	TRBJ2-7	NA	TGTGCCAGCAGTACTTTCCAGGGCTACGAGCAGTACTTC	CASSTFQGYEQYF
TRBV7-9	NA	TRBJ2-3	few	TGTGCCAGCAGCCCTAGGGACTCCACAGATACGCAGTATTTT	CASSPRDSTDTQYF
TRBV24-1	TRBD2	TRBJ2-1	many	TGTGCCACCAGTGACCCCACTAGCGGGCCCTCCTACAATGAGCAGTTCTTC	CATSDPTSGPSYNEQFF
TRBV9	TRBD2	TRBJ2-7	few	TGTGCCAGCAGCCAACACACCGGGAATAGGGAGGGGGAGCAGTACTTC	CASSQHTGNREGEQYF
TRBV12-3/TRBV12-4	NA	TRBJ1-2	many	TGTGCCAGCAGTTTCGGTACCTATGGCTACACCTTC	CASSFGTYGYTF
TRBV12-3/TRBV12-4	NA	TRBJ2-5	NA	TGTGCCAGCAGTCGACGCCGGATCCAAGAGACCCAGTACTTC	CASSRRRIQETQYF
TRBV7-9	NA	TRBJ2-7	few	TGTGCCAGCAGTCCGCGGGACATAAGTTACGAGCAGTACTTC	CASSPRDISYEQYF
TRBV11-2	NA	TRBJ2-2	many	TGTGCCAGCAGCTTAAGGAGCGGGGAGCTGTTTTTT	CASSLRSGELFF
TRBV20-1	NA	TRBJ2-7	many	TGCAGTGCTGCGACGGGTTTGACCCCCTACGAGCAGTACTTC	CSAATGLTPYEQYF
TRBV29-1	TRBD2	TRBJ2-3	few	TGCAGCGTTGACTGGCTAGCGGGGGCGTCAGATACGCAGTATTTT	CSVDWLAGASDTQYF
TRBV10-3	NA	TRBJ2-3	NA	TGTGCCATCACGCCCGGAGGAGATACGCAGTATTTT	CAITPGGDTQYF
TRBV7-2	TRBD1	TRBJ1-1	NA	TGTGCCAGCAGCTTAGGAGGGACAGGAAGGACTGAAGCTTTCTTT	CASSLGGTGRTEAFF
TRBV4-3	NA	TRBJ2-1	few	TGCGCCAGCAGCCATCCTTCCAGGGGGGGGCAAGTGAATGAGCAGTTCTTC	CASSHPSRGGQVNEQFF
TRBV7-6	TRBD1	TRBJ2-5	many	TGTGCCAGCAGGCTAACAGGGGGCGCTGAGACCCAGTACTTC	CASRLTGGAETQYF
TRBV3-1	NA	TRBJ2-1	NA	TGTGCCAGCAGCCAAGTTCTGCTCCGGGACCAGAGCTCCTACAATGAGCAGTTCTTC	CASSQVLLRDQSSYNEQFF
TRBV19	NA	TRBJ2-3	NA	TGTGCCAGTAGTATAGTGAGGGGGGCGAACACAGATACGCAGTATTTT	CASSIVRGANTDTQYF
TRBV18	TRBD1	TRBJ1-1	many	TGTGCCAGCTCACCAGAGGGACAGGGGAACACTGAAGCTTTCTTT	CASSPEGQGNTEAFF
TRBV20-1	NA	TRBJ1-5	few	TGCAGTGCTAGACCCGGGACAAATCAGCCCCAGCATTTT	CSARPGTNQPQHF
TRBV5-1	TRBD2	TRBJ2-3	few	TGCGCCACCGGGACTACCTACACAGATACGCAGTATTTT	CATGTTYTDTQYF